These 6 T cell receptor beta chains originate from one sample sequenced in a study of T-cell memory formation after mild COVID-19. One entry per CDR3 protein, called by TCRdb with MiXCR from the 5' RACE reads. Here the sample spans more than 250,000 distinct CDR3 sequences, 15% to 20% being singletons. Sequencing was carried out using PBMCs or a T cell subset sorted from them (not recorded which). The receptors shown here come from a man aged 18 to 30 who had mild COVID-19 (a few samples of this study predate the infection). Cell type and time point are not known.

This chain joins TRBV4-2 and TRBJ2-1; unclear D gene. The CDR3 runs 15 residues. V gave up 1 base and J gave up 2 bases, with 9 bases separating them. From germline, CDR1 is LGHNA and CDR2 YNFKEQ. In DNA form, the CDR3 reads TGTGCCAGCAGCCAAGTGGCAGTCACCTACAATGAGCAGTTCTTC. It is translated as CASSQVAVTYNEQFF.

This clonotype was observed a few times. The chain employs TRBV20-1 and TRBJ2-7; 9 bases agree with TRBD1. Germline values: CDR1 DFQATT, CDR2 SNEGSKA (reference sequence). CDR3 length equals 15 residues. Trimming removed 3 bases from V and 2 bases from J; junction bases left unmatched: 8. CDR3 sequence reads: CSASSARDRAYEQYV. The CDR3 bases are TGCAGTGCTAGTTCAGCCCGGGACAGGGCCTACGAGCAGTACGTC.

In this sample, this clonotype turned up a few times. The CDR3 here is CASSYGQGLVRNTEAFF. In nucleotides, the CDR3 is TGCGCCAGCAGCTACGGACAGGGACTCGTTCGGAACACTGAAGCTTTCTTT. The chain couples TRBV5-1 to TRBJ1-1; TRBD1 agrees at 8 bases. Germline trimming cut 3 bases from V and 1 base from J; bases unmatched to any gene: 11. CDR3 length equals 17 residues. Per the germline V gene, CDR1 is SGHRS and CDR2 is YFSETQ.

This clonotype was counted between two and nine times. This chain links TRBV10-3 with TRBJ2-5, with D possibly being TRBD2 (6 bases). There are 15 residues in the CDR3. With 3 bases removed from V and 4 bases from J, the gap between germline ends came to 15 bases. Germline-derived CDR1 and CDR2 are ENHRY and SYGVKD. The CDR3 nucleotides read TGTGCCATCAGTGACCCGGGGGATAGGGGAGAGACCCAGTACTTC. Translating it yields CAISDPGDRGETQYF.

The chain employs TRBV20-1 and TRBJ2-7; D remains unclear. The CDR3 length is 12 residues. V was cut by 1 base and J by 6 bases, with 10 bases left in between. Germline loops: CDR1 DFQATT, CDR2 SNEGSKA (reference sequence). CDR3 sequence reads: CSARADRGEQYV. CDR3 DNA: TGCAGTGCTAGAGCGGACCGAGGCGAGCAGTACGTC.

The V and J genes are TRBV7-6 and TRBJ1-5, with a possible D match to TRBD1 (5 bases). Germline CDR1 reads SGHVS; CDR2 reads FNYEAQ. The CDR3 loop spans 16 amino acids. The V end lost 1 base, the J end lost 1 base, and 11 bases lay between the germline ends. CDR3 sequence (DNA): TGTGCCAGCAGCTTAGGGGGGGGTGAAAGCAATCAGCCCCAGCATTTT. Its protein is CASSLGGGESNQPQHF.